The T cell receptor beta chain described here comes from a study of blood T cell repertoires in COVID-19. Whole-study context: The United States, Italy and Spain were the sources of the acute and convalescent COVID-19 samples. Nucleic acid was either cDNA or gDNA, and it came from T cells, B-cell-depleted T cells, or PBMCs.

Original analysis: Amplification with reference gene primers provided the estimates of nucleated cell counts. Measured with immunoSEQ multiplex PCR; TCRdb has only the in-frame clones, and not every one. The DNA gave D and trimming, while V, J and clone size come from that table. The sample yields roughly 250,000 clones, around 90% seen once. V was cut by 7 bases and J by 1 base, with 13 bases left in between. Germline CDR1 reads MNHEY; CDR2 reads SVGAGI. The CDR3 is 14 amino acids. Input material: peripheral blood. The receptor was derived from a woman in her forties with acute or convalescent COVID-19. The rearrangement links TRBV6-5 to TRBJ1-1; D perhaps matches TRBD1 (6 bases). CDR3 bases: TGTGCCAGCACCCCGGGACACCAGAACACTGAAGCTTTCTTT. Translating gives CASTPGHQNTEAFF.